The 8 T cell receptor beta chains below were found in one sample sequenced in a study of Ad26.COV2.S vaccination and SARS-CoV-2 variants. As to treatment: roughly 20 received Ad26.COV2.S at low or high dose, single or two shots; roughly five received placebo; per-sample allocation not given. Following the first vaccine or placebo injection, samples were taken on day 63. Sequencing was performed with immunoSEQ multiplex PCR; in TCRdb, only in-frame clones are kept and a portion is missing. Here the sample spans roughly 700,000 clones, 89% being singletons. Sample: peripheral blood, taken in a trial of Ad26.COV2.S vaccine versus placebo. The receptors come from a person between 18 and 65 years old who received the Ad26.COV2.S COVID-19 vaccine or a placebo.

The chain couples TRBV3-1 (or the pseudogene TRBV3-2) to TRBJ2-1; TRBD1 agrees at 9 bases. CDR3 length: 14 residues. V lost 4 bases and J lost 6; bases outside the gene matches: 4. Germline V gives CDR1 LGHDT, CDR2 YNNKEL (reference sequence). The CDR3 loop is CASSRGQGFNEQFF. CDR3 DNA sequence: TGTGCCAGCAGCCGAGGACAGGGGTTCAATGAGCAGTTCTTC.

The chain couples TRBV5-6 to TRBJ1-1; D is unresolved. Germline V gene lookup returns CDR1 SGHDT and CDR2 YYEEEE. CDR3 length equals 15 residues. Trimming cost V 4 bases and J 0 bases, with 13 bases left between them. In DNA, the CDR3 is TGTGCCAGCAGCGGAGGCCCGAACTTGAACACTGAAGCTTTCTTT. Amino acids: CASSGGPNLNTEAFF.

The chain links TRBV3-1 (or the pseudogene TRBV3-2) to TRBJ2-5; weak D call: TRBD2 (5 bases). Germline values: CDR1 LGHDT, CDR2 YNNKEL (reference sequence). V lost 8 bases to trimming and J lost 0 bases, with 10 bases between them. The CDR3 has 13 amino acids. CDR3 nucleotide sequence: TGTGCCAGCGTCCGGCGGGACCAAGAGACCCAGTACTTC. Its translation is CASVRRDQETQYF.

CDR3 sequence (DNA): TGTGCCAGGAAAGACAGGAGCGGGGGAAACACCATATATTTT. As protein: CARKDRSGGNTIYF. This rearrangement joins TRBV27 to TRBJ1-3; tentative D call: TRBD1 (6 bases). Trimming took 9 bases from V and 4 from J, leaving 16 bases between them. The CDR3 is 14 amino acids. Per the germline V gene, CDR1 is MNHEY and CDR2 is SMNVEV (reference sequence).

The rearrangement links TRBV30 to TRBJ2-4; D is possibly TRBD2 (6 bases). V lost 3 bases, J lost 6 bases, and 30 bases lay in between. The CDR3 sequence is 19 residues long. The germline V gene has CDR1 GTSNPN and CDR2 SVGIG (reference sequence). For the CDR3, the DNA is TGTGCCTGGAGCGAACGATGGGATTATCAAGGCGGGGTCCTAAACATTCAGTACTTC. Its protein product is CAWSERWDYQGGVLNIQYF.

This clone came up once. CDR3 region: CAWSLRDFVGYTF. The DNA of the CDR3 is TGTGCCTGGAGCCTCCGGGACTTTGTGGGCTACACCTTC. The chain combines TRBV30 with TRBJ1-2; D is possibly TRBD1 (5 bases). Germline CDR1 GTSNPN, CDR2 SVGIG (reference sequence). CDR3 length: 13 residues. Between the trimmed V and J ends, which lost 3 bases and 8 bases, there was a span of 16 bases. Using reference TRBV30 and TRBJ1-2 for the parts outside the CDR3, the full variable domain is SQTIHQWPATLVQPVGSPLSLECTVEGTSNPNLYWYRQAAGRGLQLLFYSVGIGQISSEVPQNLSASRPQDRQFILSSKKLLLSDSGFYLCAWSLRDFVGYTFGSGTRLTVV.

The chain is built from TRBV12-5 and TRBJ2-2; unclear D gene. Trimming took off 2 bases at V and 0 bases at J, with 10 bases between the two ends. The CDR3 sequence is 16 residues long. Germline CDR1 and CDR2: LGHNT and FRNRAP. In nucleotides, the CDR3 is TGTGCTAGTGGTTTGTCGGGCCAAGCGAACACCGGGGAGCTGTTTTTT. The encoded protein is CASGLSGQANTGELFF.

This chain connects TRBV9 to TRBJ2-2; TRBD2 matches at 15 bases. Germline CDR1 SGDLS, CDR2 YYNGEE. The CDR3 length is 17 residues. The V and J ends lost 3 bases and 7 bases, in that order; junction bases with no gene match: 7. The CDR3 reads CASSAPGLAGGGGELFF. The CDR3 DNA is TGTGCCAGCAGCGCCCCGGGACTAGCGGGGGGTGGCGGGGAGCTGTTTTTT.